This entry is about one TCR beta chain. Antigen unknown. Produced via immunoSEQ multiplex PCR; TCRdb's table is partial and in-frame only. Among roughly 56,000 clones listed, 91% were seen once. The data were taken from a study of graft-versus-host responses after intestinal transplantation. Study in general: Following induction with anti-thymocyte globulin, all recipients were given tacrolimus and steroids for three to four years. Whole-study findings and limits: Some GvH clones appeared in ileal mucosa or blood before recipient bone marrow.

This CDR3 is 13 amino acids long. Germline loops: CDR1 SGHRS, CDR2 YFSETQ. Trimming left V 3 bases short and J 6 bases short, with 12 bases between. The clonotype was recovered from a human patient who received an intestinal transplant, so some T cells may come from the graft donor. J is TRBJ1-1 and V is TRBV5-1; D is uncertain. Sample: PBMCs, taken about 120 days after intestinal transplantation. As DNA, the CDR3 is TGCGCCAGCAGCTGGAGACTGGACGCTGAAGCTTTCTTT. Encoded protein: CASSWRLDAEAFF.